This TCR beta chain stems from a study of T cells in Graves' hyperthyroidism and ophthalmopathy. This clonotype was counted at least ten times. Antigen specificity is unknown. Study-level results: Stable hyperthyroidism and ophthalmopathy were separated using 13 V-J signatures. Blood held most thyroid clonotypes expanded above 0.001 frequency.

For the diagnoses, clinical symptoms, serum thyroxine and TRAb, thyroid ultrasound and orbital computed tomography were used. Extraction of PBMCs used 8.5 to 10 ml of fresh peripheral blood. Germline V lookup: CDR1 SGHRS, CDR2 YFSETQ. The length of the CDR3 is 21 residues. V was clipped by 0 bases and J by 2 bases; unmatched bases: 20. RNA transcripts were the template for amplifying TCR beta CDR3 regions. TCR CDR3 underwent first-round RT-PCR with the HTBI primer set. TCRdb called the multiplex PCR reads again in MiXCR, with one record for every CDR3 protein. Among around 350,000 distinct CDR3 sequences listed, roughly 15% were seen once.

This chain connects TRBV5-1 to TRBJ2-5; 9 bases are shared with TRBD1. The sequence was obtained from a woman aged 55-69 years with Graves' ophthalmopathy. Input material: blood. The CDR3 sequence: CASSLALTGGVNRGRQETQYF. The CDR3 nucleotides read TGCGCCAGCAGCTTGGCCCTTACAGGGGGCGTTAACAGGGGGCGGCAAGAGACCCAGTACTTC.